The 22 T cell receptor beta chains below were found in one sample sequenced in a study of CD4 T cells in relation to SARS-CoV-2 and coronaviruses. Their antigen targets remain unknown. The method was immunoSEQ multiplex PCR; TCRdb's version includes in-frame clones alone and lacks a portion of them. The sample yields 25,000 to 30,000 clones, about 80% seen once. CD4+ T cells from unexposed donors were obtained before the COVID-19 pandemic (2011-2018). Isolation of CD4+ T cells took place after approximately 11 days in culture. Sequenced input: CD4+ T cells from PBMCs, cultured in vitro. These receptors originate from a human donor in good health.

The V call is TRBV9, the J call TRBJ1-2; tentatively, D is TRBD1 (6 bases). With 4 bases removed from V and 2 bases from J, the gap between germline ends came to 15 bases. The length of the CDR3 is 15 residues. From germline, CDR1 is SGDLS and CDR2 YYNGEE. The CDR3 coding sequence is TGTGCCAGCAGCACCCGGACAGATGCGAACTATGGCTACACCTTC. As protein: CASSTRTDANYGYTF. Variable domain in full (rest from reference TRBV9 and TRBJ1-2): DSGVTQTPKHLITATGQRVTLRCSPRSGDLSVYWYQQSLDQGLQFLIQYYNGEERAKGNILERFSAQQFPDLHSELNLSSLELGDSALYFCASSTRTDANYGYTFGSGTRLTVV.

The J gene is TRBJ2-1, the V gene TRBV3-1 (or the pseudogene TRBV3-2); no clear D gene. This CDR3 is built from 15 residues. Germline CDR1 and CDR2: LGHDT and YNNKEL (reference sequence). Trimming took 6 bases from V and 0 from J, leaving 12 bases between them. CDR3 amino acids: CASSPDSSSYNEQFF. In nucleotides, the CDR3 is TGTGCCAGCAGTCCAGACTCCTCCTCCTACAATGAGCAGTTCTTC.

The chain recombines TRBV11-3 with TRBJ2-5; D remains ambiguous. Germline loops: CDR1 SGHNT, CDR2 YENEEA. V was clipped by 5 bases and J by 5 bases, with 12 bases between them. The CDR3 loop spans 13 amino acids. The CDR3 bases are TGTGCCAGCAGCACGACCCGGGTGGAGACCCAGTACTTC. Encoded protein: CASSTTRVETQYF.

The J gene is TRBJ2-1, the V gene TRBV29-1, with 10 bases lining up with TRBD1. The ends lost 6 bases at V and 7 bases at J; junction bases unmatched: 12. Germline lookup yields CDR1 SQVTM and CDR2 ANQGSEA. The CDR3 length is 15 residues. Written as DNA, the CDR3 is TGCAGCGTCGAAAAGACAGGGGGCATGGGGAATGAGCAGTTCTTC. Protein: CSVEKTGGMGNEQFF.

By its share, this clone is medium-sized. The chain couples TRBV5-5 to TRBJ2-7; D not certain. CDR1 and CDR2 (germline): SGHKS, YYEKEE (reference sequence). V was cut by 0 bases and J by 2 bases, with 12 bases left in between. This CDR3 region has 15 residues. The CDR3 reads CASSLARQRTYEQYF. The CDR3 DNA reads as TGTGCCAGCAGCTTGGCTAGGCAGAGGACCTACGAGCAGTACTTC.

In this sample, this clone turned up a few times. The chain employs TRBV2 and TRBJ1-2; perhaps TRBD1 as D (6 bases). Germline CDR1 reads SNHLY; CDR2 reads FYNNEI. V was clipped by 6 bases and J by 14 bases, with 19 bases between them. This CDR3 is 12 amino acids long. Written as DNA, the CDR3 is TGTGCCAGCAGGAAGGGGGACGGCGCATGGACCTTC. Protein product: CASRKGDGAWTF.

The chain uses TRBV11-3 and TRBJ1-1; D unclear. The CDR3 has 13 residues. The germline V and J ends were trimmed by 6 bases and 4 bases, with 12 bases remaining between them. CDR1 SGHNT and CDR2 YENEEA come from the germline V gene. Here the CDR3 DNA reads TGTGCCAGCAGTCGAGGACCGGGCACTGAAGCTTTCTTT. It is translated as CASSRGPGTEAFF.

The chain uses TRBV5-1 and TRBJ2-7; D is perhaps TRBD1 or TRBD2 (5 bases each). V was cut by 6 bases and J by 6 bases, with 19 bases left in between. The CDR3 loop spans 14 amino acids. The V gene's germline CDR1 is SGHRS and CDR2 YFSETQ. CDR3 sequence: CASKSRGASVEQYF. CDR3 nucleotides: TGCGCCAGCAAATCCCGGGGCGCCTCCGTCGAGCAGTACTTC. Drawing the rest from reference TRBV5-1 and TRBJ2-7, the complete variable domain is KAGVTQTPRYLIKTRGQQVTLSCSPISGHRSVSWYQQTPGQGLQFLFEYFSETQRNKGNFPGRFSGRQFSNSRSEMNVSTLELGDSALYLCASKSRGASVEQYFGPGTRLTVT.

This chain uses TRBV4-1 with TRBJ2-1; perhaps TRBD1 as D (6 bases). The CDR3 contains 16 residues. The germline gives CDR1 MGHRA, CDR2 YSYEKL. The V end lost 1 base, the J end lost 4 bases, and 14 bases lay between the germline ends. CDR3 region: CASSQVFRGQYNEQFF. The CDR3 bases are TGCGCCAGCAGCCAAGTTTTTAGAGGACAGTACAATGAGCAGTTCTTC.

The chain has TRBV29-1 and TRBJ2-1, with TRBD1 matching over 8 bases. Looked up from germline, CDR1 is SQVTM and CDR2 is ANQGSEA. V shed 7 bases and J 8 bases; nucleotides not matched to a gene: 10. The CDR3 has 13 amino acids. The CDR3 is CSARTGSGDEQFF. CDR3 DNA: TGCAGCGCCCGGACAGGGTCGGGGGATGAGCAGTTCTTC.

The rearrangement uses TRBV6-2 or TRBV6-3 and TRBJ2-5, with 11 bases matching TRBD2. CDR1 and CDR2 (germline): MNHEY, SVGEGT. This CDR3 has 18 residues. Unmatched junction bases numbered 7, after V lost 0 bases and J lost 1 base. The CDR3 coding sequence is TGTGCCAGCAGTTACTCGCCACTAGCGGGAGAGACCCAAGAGACCCAGTACTTC. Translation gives CASSYSPLAGETQETQYF.

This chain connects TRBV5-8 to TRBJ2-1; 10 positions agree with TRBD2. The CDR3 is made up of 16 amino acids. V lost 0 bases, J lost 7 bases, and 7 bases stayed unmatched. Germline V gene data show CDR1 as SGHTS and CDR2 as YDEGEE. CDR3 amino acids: CASSLDGTSVQNEQFF. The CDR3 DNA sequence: TGTGCCAGCAGCTTGGATGGGACTAGCGTGCAAAATGAGCAGTTCTTC.

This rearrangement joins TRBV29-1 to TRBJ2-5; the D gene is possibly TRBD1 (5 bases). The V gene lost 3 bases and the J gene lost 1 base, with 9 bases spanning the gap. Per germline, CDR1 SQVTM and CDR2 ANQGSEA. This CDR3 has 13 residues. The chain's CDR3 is CSVERRAQETQYF. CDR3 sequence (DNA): TGCAGCGTTGAGCGCAGGGCCCAAGAGACCCAGTACTTC. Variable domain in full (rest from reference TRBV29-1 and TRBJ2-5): SAVISQKPSRDICQRGTSLTIQCQVDSQVTMMFWYRQQPGQSLTLIATANQGSEATYESGFVIDKFPISRPNLTFSTLTVSNMSPEDSSIYLCSVERRAQETQYFGPGTRLLVL.

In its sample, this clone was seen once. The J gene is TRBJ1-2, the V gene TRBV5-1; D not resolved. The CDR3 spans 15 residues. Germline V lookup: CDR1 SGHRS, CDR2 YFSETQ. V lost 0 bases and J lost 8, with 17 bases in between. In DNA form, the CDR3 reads TGCGCCAGCAGCTTGGCCGGGCAGGAGAAAGGGGGCTACACCTTC. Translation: CASSLAGQEKGGYTF. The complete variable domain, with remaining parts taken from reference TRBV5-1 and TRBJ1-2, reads KAGVTQTPRYLIKTRGQQVTLSCSPISGHRSVSWYQQTPGQGLQFLFEYFSETQRNKGNFPGRFSGRQFSNSRSEMNVSTLELGDSALYLCASSLAGQEKGGYTFGSGTRLTVV.

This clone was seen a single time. The CDR3 here is CAISEGGFLFGYTF. In DNA form, the CDR3 reads TGTGCCATCAGTGAAGGCGGTTTTTTATTTGGCTACACCTTC. V and J are TRBV10-3 and TRBJ1-2; unclear D gene. Trimming left V 3 bases short and J 7 bases short, with 15 bases between. This CDR3 comprises 14 residues. Per germline, CDR1 ENHRY and CDR2 SYGVKD.

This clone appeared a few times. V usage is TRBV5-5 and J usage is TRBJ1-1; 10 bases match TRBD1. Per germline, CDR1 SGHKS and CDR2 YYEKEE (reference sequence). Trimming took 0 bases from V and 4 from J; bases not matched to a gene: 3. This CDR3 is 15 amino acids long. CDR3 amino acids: CASSLVGTGATEAFF. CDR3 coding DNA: TGTGCCAGCAGCTTGGTAGGGACAGGGGCCACTGAAGCTTTCTTT.

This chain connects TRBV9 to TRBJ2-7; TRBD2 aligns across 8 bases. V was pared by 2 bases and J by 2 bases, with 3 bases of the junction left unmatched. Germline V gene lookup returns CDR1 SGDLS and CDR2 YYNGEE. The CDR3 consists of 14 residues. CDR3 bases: TGTGCCAGCAGCGTGACTAGCGAGACCTACGAGCAGTACTTC. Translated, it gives CASSVTSETYEQYF.

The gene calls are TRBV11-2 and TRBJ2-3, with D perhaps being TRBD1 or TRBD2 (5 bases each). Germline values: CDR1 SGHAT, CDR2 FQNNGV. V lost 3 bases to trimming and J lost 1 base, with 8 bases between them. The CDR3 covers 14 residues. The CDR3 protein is CASSLGVGTDTQYF. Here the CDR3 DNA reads TGTGCCAGCAGCTTGGGGGTCGGCACAGATACGCAGTATTTT.

The CDR3 protein is CASTPGGWATEAFF. The CDR3 region has the DNA TGTGCCAGCACCCCCGGGGGCTGGGCAACTGAAGCTTTCTTT. The chain is built from TRBV7-8 and TRBJ1-1; D perhaps matches TRBD1 (6 bases). This CDR3 is 14 amino acids long. Between the trimmed V and J ends, which lost 7 bases and 5 bases, there was a span of 17 bases. Germline CDR1 and CDR2: SGHVS and FQNEAQ. The variable domain in full, completed from reference TRBV7-8 and TRBJ1-1, reads GAGVSQSPRYKVAKRGQDVALRCDPISGHVSLFWYQQALGQGPEFLTYFQNEAQLDKSGLPSDRFFAERPEGSVSTLKIQRTQQEDSAVYLCASTPGGWATEAFFGQGTRLTVV.

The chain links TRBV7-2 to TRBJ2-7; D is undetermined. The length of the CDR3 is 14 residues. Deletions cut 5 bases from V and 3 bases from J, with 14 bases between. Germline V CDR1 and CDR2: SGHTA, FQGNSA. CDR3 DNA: TGTGCCAGCAGCCCTCTGGGTACCGTCTACGAGCAGTACTTC. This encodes CASSPLGTVYEQYF.

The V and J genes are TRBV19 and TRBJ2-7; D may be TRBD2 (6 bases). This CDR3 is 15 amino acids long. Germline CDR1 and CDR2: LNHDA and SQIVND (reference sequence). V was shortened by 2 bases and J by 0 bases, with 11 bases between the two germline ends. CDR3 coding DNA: TGTGCCAGTAGTATAAAAAGGGGACTCTCCTACGAGCAGTACTTC. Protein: CASSIKRGLSYEQYF.

CDR3 protein: CASSVDREHEKLFF. Written as DNA, the CDR3 is TGTGCCAGCAGCGTAGACAGGGAGCATGAAAAACTGTTTTTT. The rearrangement uses TRBV9 and TRBJ1-4, with D possibly TRBD1 on 6 matching bases. CDR1 is SGDLS and CDR2 is YYNGEE in the germline V gene. The CDR3 runs to 14 residues. Trimming pared 0 bases from V and 6 bases from J, leaving 9 bases between.